This T cell receptor (beta chain) was recorded in a study of cytomegalovirus exposure and HLA in healthy donors (dated by TCRdb to between 2016 and 2019). With respect to the entire study: According to an earlier analysis of 587 of the donors, 150 million to 200 million T cells yielded 95 million to 140 million unique TCR beta sequences and around 280 Gb of sequence data. The study profiled the T cell repertoires of about 720 subjects by immunosequencing and related them to cytomegalovirus serostatus. The study aimed to test whether signatures of past pathogen exposure could be identified by cataloging public T cell receptors. In a later analysis, previously published TCR beta repertoires from several hundred donors were re-analyzed and high-resolution HLA genotyping was added so that TCR occurrence patterns could be studied. In a later genetic analysis, genome-wide SNP genotypes for about three fifths of the 666 donors were used, and that subset was treated as a discovery cohort. Both class I and class II loci were covered by HLA typing, at four-digit resolution. Roughly 300 gigabases of sequencing data and approximately 93 million unique TCR sequences were included in an early release covering under 650 HLA-typed donors. A handful of DR-DQ haplotypes were handled as single units for association and clustering because linkage in the cohort was strong. Besides the first cohort of more than 650 subjects, a separate validation cohort made up of over 100 different subjects was used. High-throughput TCR immunosequencing, statistical association of individual TCRs with disease status, and machine learning were combined to predict cytomegalovirus infection status. All discovery cohort repertoires had been generated on a single sequencing platform. Across about 380 genotyped donors of the cohort, an average of approximately 220,000 unique TCR beta nucleotide sequences per donor were sequenced, and around 19% of those sequences were non-productive. Donor age, sex, ethnicity and CMV serostatus were compiled alongside the repertoire data. To decide whether each TCR beta V gene segment behaved as functional or pseudogenic, an earlier analysis of some 570 of the donors relied on high-throughput TCR beta sequencing. Typing coverage varied by locus: 629-630 donors for A, B, C, DRB1 and DQB1; approximately 520 for DQA1; about 590 for DPA1; more than 450 for DPB1. In the later analysis, no new phenotypic data were used to find candidate immune exposures; instead, reliance was placed on TCR beta sequences and their occurrence across donors. The genetic ancestry cluster associated with self-reported Caucasian donors included over 80% of the 300 to 450 genotyped donors.

To note about this clone: The antigen this receptor binds is unknown. Base qualities are missing; no much larger clone stands one base away.

In total, around 600 healthy bone marrow donors made up the cohort. At the time of sampling, every cohort member was nominally healthy, though immune exposures that went unrecorded were likely present. CMV serostatus was recorded as positive for around 300 and negative for about 50% of the roughly 670 cohort members, whereas no CMV serostatus was recorded for the donor in question. Each donor provided a peripheral blood sample, and peripheral blood mononuclear cells were used for TCR beta sequencing. Genomic DNA extraction from the blood cell samples was performed with the Qiagen DNeasy Blood Extraction Kit. The paper's findings and limits, for the study overall: HLA typing was unavailable for some donors at each locus, so association tests used only the typed subset. Several of the top co-occurrence clusters appeared to be linked to parvovirus B19, influenza, CMV and Epstein-Barr virus, according to a later analysis. A further reported finding was that TCR beta sequences accurately predicted the HLA-A and HLA-B alleles for most subjects in the first cohort. Assigning TCR associations to individual alleles was difficult when HLA alleles, especially DR and DQ, strongly co-occurred. According to the authors, the approach could potentially be generalized to other disease states and immunological phenotypes. Compared with equally common non-associated chains, HLA-associated TCR beta chains in a later analysis were more clonally expanded and had lower generation probabilities. A cluster of highly shared sequence variants was judged likely to be a technical artifact of the sequencing pipeline. Compared with the roughly 670-donor mean, donors in an Asian-associated ancestry cluster had fewer N-insertions in productive TCRs, according to a later genetic analysis. A later analysis associated 16,951 TCR beta sequences with specific HLA alleles at a false discovery rate of 0.05. In vitro tests confirmed that a few of the cytomegalovirus-associated TCR beta chains recognize cytomegalovirus antigens. A total of fewer than 200 TCR beta chains were listed by the study as associated with cytomegalovirus. In a later analysis, the rate of TCR association differed among HLA loci, with DRB1 alleles having the most associated TCRs and HLA-C alleles having the fewest. Immune exposure information for the cohort was limited to CMV serostatus. Linkage disequilibrium might explain the correlated functional status among segregating V segments, but an unknown experimental factor could not be ruled out. About 17 rarely observed V segments, including chromosome 9 orphons, were excluded from the earlier analysis of about 500 of the donors because counts were too low. The 87-base-pair reads could not distinguish some IMGT-functional V segments, including TRBV6-2 and TRBV6-3, so those segments were excluded. Most TCR sequences were observed very rarely across donors, whereas some public TCRs were present in many individuals. The classifier was reported to diagnose cytomegalovirus status with high specificity and sensitivity in both the original and validation cohorts. Broadly in line with IMGT annotations, most TCR beta V segments showed up in productive rearrangements about 87% or about 30% of the time in an earlier analysis of several hundred of the donors. Only TCR beta chains were sequenced in this cohort, and the absence of alpha or paired-chain data limited detectable features. A later genetic analysis associated a missense DCLRE1C variant with V-gene and J-gene trimming of TCR beta chains, and an independent cohort replicated the association. Roughly uniform sequencing depth across donors was assumed in presence/absence analyses, although this assumption may not hold. Most CMV-associated TCR beta chains appeared to be HLA-restricted in a later analysis, and the HLA associations seemed to be driven largely by CMV exposure.

The library was generated by the immunoSEQ multiplex PCR assay. For the multiplex PCR, a mixture combining 60 forward primers for TCR Vbeta segments and 13 reverse primers for TCR Jbeta segments was used. Amplification of the CDR3 region of rearranged TCR beta genes was performed with a multiplex PCR assay on genomic DNA. The Illumina HiSeq System was used to sequence the amplified TCR beta libraries as 87-base-pair reads. The study's own analysis went as follows. Across the 666 repertoires, a later analysis counted approximately 75 million unique TCR beta chains, some 11 million of which were shared by at least two donors. Raw reads were error-corrected and collapsed into unique sequences with a nearest-neighbor algorithm that merged closely related sequences to remove PCR and sequencing errors. V, D and J gene segments were assigned by aligning CDR3 sequences to IMGT reference sequences. For a sequence to be retained, a match of at least six nucleotides to both a V gene segment and a J gene segment was required. A rearrangement counted as productive if the CDR3 had no stop codons and remained in frame with V and J, and every other rearrangement counted as non-productive. Following IMGT convention, CDR3 was defined as the stretch from the second conserved V-encoded cysteine up to the conserved J-encoded phenylalanine. Sequences without an unambiguous match to a single V gene segment were excluded from the earlier analysis of about 630 of the donors. In an earlier analysis of 587 of the donors, V segments were called functional above 56.7% productive rearrangements and were called segregating when the between-donor standard deviation exceeded 5%. A statistical classification framework was developed to diagnose cytomegalovirus status using the catalog of TCR beta chain sequences. In a later analysis, V and J genes were assigned by comparing TCR nucleotide sequences against IMGT/GENE-DB human TR gene sequences. The TCRdist pipeline was used in a later analysis to assign CDR3 sequences and most-parsimonious VDJ recombination scenarios. In a later analysis, every TCR beta chain was defined by the combination of its CDR3 amino acid sequence and its V-gene family, and reads without a unique V-gene family were dropped. In a later analysis, several hundred highly shared, low-generation-probability nucleotide sequences were removed to address suspected cross-contamination and a sequencing artifact. For each public chain, a later analysis derived a clonal expansion index from normalized ranks of inferred template counts within each repertoire. In a later analysis, generation probabilities were computed with a VDJ recombination model fitted to out-of-frame rearrangements, and the resulting probabilities were checked against IGoR. In a later analysis, hypergeometric tests were used to score TCR-TCR, TCR-HLA and TCR-CMV co-occurrence, with a repertoire-size bias correction applied to TCR pairs. False discovery rates were estimated in a later analysis by permuting HLA or CMV assignments 20 times. In a later analysis, co-occurring TCRs were grouped with DBSCAN, and TCRdist sequence similarity was added when clustering was performed within HLA-allele-positive subsets. Repertoires with fewer than 30,000 or more than 120,000 public chains, plus five repertoires with anomalous nucleotide sharing, were excluded from co-occurrence clustering. Held by TCRdb, this immuneACCESS table contains in-frame sequences only and omits some clones. Under half of the omission traces to an unresolved V gene where checked; the cause of the rest is unknown. The DNA gave D and trimming, while V, J and clone size come from that table. The sample has approximately 150,000 clones on record, roughly 80% of them singletons. The ten biggest clones cover 3.5% of the sample.

The CDR3 measures 14 amino acids from cysteine to phenylalanine. Kept here is only the CDR3 DNA, which spans 42 bases and is read in frame from base 1. Looking up the germline V gene yields CDR1 KGHSH and CDR2 LQKENI. After removal of 5 bases from V and 3 bases from J, the junction retains 3 bases not matched to a gene. The sequenced sample consisted of PBMCs. The rearranged segments are TRBV18 and TRBJ1-4, with TRBD1 identical over 7 junction bases. The clonotype originates from a human donor in good health. The base sequence is TGTGCCAGCTCAACCGGGACAGCTAATGAAAAACTGTTTTTT. This gives the protein CASSTGTANEKLFF.